These 30 T cell receptor beta chains came from one sample sequenced in a study of CD8 T cells in ankylosing spondylitis (dated by TCRdb to the late 2010s). The research as a whole found: Blood from ankylosing spondylitis patients appeared to be characterized by a TCR beta motif composed of roughly 8 highly homologous amino acid variants.

Libraries were made using 5' RACE. TCRdb lists the instrument as Illumina HiSeq 2500. The public reads were reanalyzed by TCRdb: fastp trimming at Q25, MiXCR alignment, in-frame beta chains only. Merged by CDR3 protein, the rows form single entries marked with the most common genes and DNA. The table for this sample lists 800,000 to 900,000 distinct CDR3 sequences; over 9.5% of them were counted only once. The ten largest clones add up to about 0.49% of the sample. These receptors are not linked to any known antigen. Sequenced material: blood, either unsorted or a sorted T cell fraction (not recorded which). The receptor set was obtained from a male donor with ankylosing spondylitis.

The chain has TRBV7-6 and TRBJ2-3; D may match TRBD1 or TRBD2 (5 bases each). The length of the CDR3 is 16 residues. Germline loops: CDR1 SGHVS, CDR2 FNYEAQ. V lost 5 bases to trimming and J lost 0 bases, with 15 bases between them. CDR3 residues: CASSATVGASTDTQYF. CDR3 coding DNA: TGTGCCAGCAGCGCTACCGTCGGGGCTAGCACAGATACGCAGTATTTT. Complete variable domain (other parts from reference TRBV7-6 and TRBJ2-3): GAGVSQSPRYKVTKRGQDVALRCDPISGHVSLYWYRQALGQGPEFLTYFNYEAQQDKSGLPNDRFSAERPEGSISTLTIQRTEQRDSAMYRCASSATVGASTDTQYFGPGTRLTVL.

V gene TRBV12-3 or TRBV12-4 combines with J gene TRBJ2-7, with a weak D call TRBD2 (5 bases). The CDR3 spans 13 residues. Between the trimmed V and J ends, which lost 7 bases and 12 bases, there was a span of 22 bases. The CDR3 sequence is CASTPKVGVRPYF. The CDR3 coding sequence is TGTGCCAGCACCCCGAAGGTCGGGGTCCGGCCGTACTTC.

The chain employs TRBV4-3 and TRBJ1-3, with TRBD1 matching over 7 bases. Germline V gene sequence: CDR1 LGHNA, CDR2 YSLEER. Losses at the gene ends were 4 bases for V and 0 bases for J; bases not matched to a gene: 6. The CDR3 contains 16 residues. DNA for the CDR3: TGCGCCAGCAGCCTACAGGGGACCTACTCTGGAAACACCATATATTTT. It codes for CASSLQGTYSGNTIYF.

This clonotype has more than one count but fewer than ten. The V gene is TRBV6-5, the J gene TRBJ1-4; D unresolved. CDR1 MNHEY and CDR2 SVGAGI come from the germline V gene. This CDR3 is built from 12 residues. V was shortened by 5 bases and J by 7 bases, with 8 bases between the two germline ends. In DNA, the CDR3 is TGTGCCAGCAGTACTCCGGGTGAAAAACTGTTTTTT. Translating gives CASSTPGEKLFF.

V gene TRBV20-1 combines with J gene TRBJ1-2; 7 bases are a match to TRBD1. Per the germline V gene, CDR1 is DFQATT and CDR2 is SNEGSKA (reference sequence). J lost 4 bases, V lost 5 bases, and 13 bases had no gene match. The length of the CDR3 is 15 residues. CDR3 sequence: CSASQGDRIFYGYTF. CDR3 sequence (DNA): TGCAGTGCTTCCCAGGGGGACAGAATTTTCTATGGCTACACCTTC.

This rearrangement joins TRBV2 to TRBJ1-5; D is possibly TRBD1 (5 bases). Germline CDR1 is SNHLY and CDR2 is FYNNEI. This CDR3 has 14 amino acids. Trimming cost V 5 bases and J 5 bases, with 13 bases left between them. In DNA, the CDR3 is TGTGCCAGCAGTCGAGACAGTAGTCATCAGCCCCAGCATTTT. It encodes CASSRDSSHQPQHF.

This clonotype was picked up a small number of times. The rearrangement links TRBV29-1 to TRBJ2-5, with 9 bases identical to TRBD1. Germline V lookup: CDR1 SQVTM, CDR2 ANQGSEA. This CDR3 spans 16 amino acids. V gave up 6 bases and J gave up 3 bases; unmatched junction bases: 14. The CDR3 loop reads CSVGGRARTGEETQYF. CDR3 DNA: TGCAGCGTCGGGGGTCGGGCTAGGACAGGGGAAGAGACCCAGTACTTC.

The rearrangement links TRBV11-2 to TRBJ2-3, with D unclear. Germline loops: CDR1 SGHAT, CDR2 FQNNGV. With 0 bases removed from V and 2 bases from J, the gap between germline ends came to 9 bases. The CDR3 sequence is 15 residues long. The DNA of the CDR3 is TGTGCCAGCAGCTTAGAAGGACCATTCACAGATACGCAGTATTTT. Translation gives CASSLEGPFTDTQYF. The full variable domain, completed using reference TRBV11-2 and TRBJ2-3, is EAGVAQSPRYKIIEKRQSVAFWCNPISGHATLYWYQQILGQGPKLLIQFQNNGVVDDSQLPKDRFSAERLKGVDSTLKIQPAKLEDSAVYLCASSLEGPFTDTQYFGPGTRLTVL.

In this sample, this clonotype turned up many times. This chain uses TRBV12-3 or TRBV12-4 with TRBJ1-2, with TRBD1 matching over 7 bases. This CDR3 spans 12 amino acids. Trimming took 10 bases from V and 4 from J; bases not matched to a gene: 6. This chain's CDR3 is CATPTGPYGYTF. The CDR3, as DNA: TGTGCCACCCCGACAGGGCCCTATGGCTACACCTTC.

The genes are TRBV20-1 and TRBJ2-7, with D possibly being TRBD2 (5 bases). Trimming pared 1 base from V and 6 bases from J, leaving 19 bases between. Germline values: CDR1 DFQATT, CDR2 SNEGSKA (reference sequence). This CDR3 region has 15 residues. The CDR3 is CSARGVLVPRGEQYF. CDR3 bases: TGCAGTGCTAGAGGCGTTTTAGTACCTCGGGGCGAGCAGTACTTC.

This clonotype was counted only a few times. The chain couples TRBV5-1 to TRBJ2-3; either TRBD1 or TRBD2 may supply D (6 bases each). The CDR3 length is 14 residues. Germline lookup yields CDR1 SGHRS and CDR2 YFSETQ. The V end lost 4 bases, the J end lost 6 bases, and 15 bases lay between the germline ends. DNA of the CDR3: TGCGCCAGCAGCGAACAGGGAGGCCGGGATACGCAGTATTTT. Its translation is CASSEQGGRDTQYF.

Many counts were recorded for this clonotype. The chain joins TRBV20-1 to TRBJ1-1; D gene uncertain. CDR3 length: 12 residues. Deletions cut 2 bases from V and 0 bases from J, with 4 bases between. CDR1 DFQATT and CDR2 SNEGSKA come from the germline V gene (reference sequence). The DNA of the CDR3 is TGCAGTGCTAGAAAAATGAACACTGAAGCTTTCTTT. Its protein is CSARKMNTEAFF.

V gene TRBV18 combines with J gene TRBJ2-7; a possible D gene is TRBD1 (6 bases). V was shortened by 6 bases and J by 4 bases, with 19 bases between the two germline ends. CDR3 length: 15 residues. The V gene's germline CDR1 is KGHSH and CDR2 LQKENI. Here the CDR3 reads CASSRRGRGAYEQYF. The CDR3 DNA reads as TGTGCCAGCTCCCGCCGTGGCAGGGGCGCATACGAGCAGTACTTC.

The V and J genes are TRBV5-6 and TRBJ2-1; possibly TRBD2 for D (5 bases). V lost 4 bases and J lost 3, with 14 bases in between. The CDR3 totals 15 residues. Germline V lookup: CDR1 SGHDT, CDR2 YYEEEE. CDR3 DNA: TGTGCCAGCAGCCCCGGACTGGTCTGCTACAATGAGCAGTTCTTC. Protein sequence: CASSPGLVCYNEQFF.

This clonotype turned up a few times. The V and J genes are TRBV12-3 or TRBV12-4 and TRBJ2-2; 11 bases match TRBD2. CDR3 size: 19 residues. Trimming at V came to 7 bases and at J to 5 bases, leaving 18 bases not matched to a gene. CDR3 nucleotides: TGTGCCAGCACATCAACCGGGACTAGCGGCCCACTAATAACCGGGGAGCTGTTTTTT. It translates to CASTSTGTSGPLITGELFF.

V usage is TRBV4-3 and J usage is TRBJ2-7; 10 positions match TRBD2. The germline V gene has CDR1 LGHNA and CDR2 YSLEER. V dropped 0 bases and J dropped 5; count of bases not matched to a gene: 7. The CDR3 has 16 amino acids. The CDR3 loop is CASSQDWVAGGNEQYF. Here the CDR3 DNA reads TGCGCCAGCAGCCAAGATTGGGTAGCGGGAGGCAACGAGCAGTACTTC.

This clonotype was recorded a few times. At one of its ends the junction is not consistent with the germline gene, which may arise from a read error. The gene calls are TRBV7-7 and TRBJ2-3, with TRBD2 matching over 12 bases. Looked up from germline, CDR1 is SSHAT and CDR2 is FNYEAQ (reference sequence). This CDR3 has 15 amino acids. The CDR3: CASSLTSGSRDTQYF. The CDR3 bases are TGTGCTAGCAGCTTGACTAGCGGGAGTAGAGATACGCAGTATTTT.

This clonotype showed up just a few times. The genes are TRBV5-1 and TRBJ2-7; 9 bases agree with TRBD1. With V trimmed by 1 base and J by 3 bases, 8 bases remained unmatched. The germline CDR1 and CDR2 sequences are SGHRS and YFSETQ. The CDR3 consists of 16 residues. CDR3 coding DNA: TGCGCCAGCAGCTTGACAGGGGGCGATCTCTACTACGAGCAGTACTTC. Its translation is CASSLTGGDLYYEQYF.

The table lists this clonotype with many counts. The chain joins TRBV7-3 to TRBJ1-1; 7 positions match TRBD1. The CDR3 runs 14 residues. Per germline, CDR1 SGHTA and CDR2 FQGTGA. V lost 3 bases to trimming and J lost 3 bases; unmatched junction nucleotides: 4. This CDR3 reads CASSFAGGDTEAFF. CDR3 nucleotide sequence: TGTGCCAGCAGCTTCGCAGGGGGGGACACTGAAGCTTTCTTT. Together with reference TRBV7-3 and TRBJ1-1, the CDR3 gives the full variable domain: GAGVSQTPSNKVTEKGKYVELRCDPISGHTALYWYRQSLGQGPEFLIYFQGTGAADDSGLPNDRFFAVRPEGSVSTLKIQRTERGDSAVYLCASSFAGGDTEAFFGQGTRLTVV.

This clonotype showed up just a few times. This rearrangement joins TRBV7-2 to TRBJ1-5, with a weak D call TRBD1 (5 bases). In germline, CDR1 is SGHTA, CDR2 FQGNSA. CDR3 length equals 15 residues. Trimming took 2 bases from V and 3 from J, leaving 11 bases between them. CDR3: CASSLQGRDNQPQHF. The CDR3 DNA sequence: TGTGCCAGCAGCTTACAGGGAAGGGACAATCAGCCCCAGCATTTT.

This clonotype was recorded many times. V and J are TRBV29-1 and TRBJ1-1, with D uncertain. There are 12 residues in the CDR3. Germline V gene data show CDR1 as SQVTM and CDR2 as ANQGSEA. The V gene lost 0 bases and the J gene lost 8 bases, with 10 bases spanning the gap. CDR3: CSVEDLGLEAFF. As DNA, the CDR3 is TGCAGCGTTGAAGACCTAGGGTTAGAAGCTTTCTTT.

This clonotype has just a few counts. The chain couples TRBV5-1 to TRBJ2-7, with D maybe TRBD2 (5 bases). This CDR3 is built from 17 residues. V lost 3 bases and J 0 bases, leaving 19 bases between the germline ends. The germline V gene encodes CDR1 SGHRS and CDR2 YFSETQ. The CDR3 coding sequence is TGCGCCAGCAGCTACGGACTGGCCCAAGAGAGCTCCTACGAGCAGTACTTC. Protein: CASSYGLAQESSYEQYF.

This clonotype occurred a few times. An end of the junction differs from the germline gene, which may be a read error. The gene calls are TRBV12-3 or TRBV12-4 and TRBJ2-1; D may match TRBD1 or TRBD2 (5 bases each). The CDR3 runs 10 residues. The CDR3 DNA sequence: TGTGCCAGCAGCCTACGGGGCAAGGTCTTC. Its translation is CASSLRGKVF.

In this sample, this clonotype turned up many times. This chain connects TRBV7-2 to TRBJ2-5; 7 bases align to TRBD1. Germline V gives CDR1 SGHTA, CDR2 FQGNSA. V was pared by 5 bases and J by 0 bases, with 3 bases of the junction left unmatched. The CDR3 sequence is 14 residues long. DNA for the CDR3: TGTGCCAGCAGCAGAACAGGGGACCAAGAGACCCAGTACTTC. Amino acids: CASSRTGDQETQYF. The full variable domain, completed using reference TRBV7-2 and TRBJ2-5, is GAGVSQSPSNKVTEKGKDVELRCDPISGHTALYWYRQSLGQGLEFLIYFQGNSAPDKSGLPSDRFSAERTGGSVSTLTIQRTQQEDSAVYLCASSRTGDQETQYFGPGTRLLVL.

A note on this clonotype: This may stem from a read error, because a much larger clone lies one nucleotide away. The V gene is TRBV5-1, the J gene TRBJ1-2; TRBD1 matches at 8 bases. Germline V gene data show CDR1 as SGHRS and CDR2 as YFSETQ. The CDR3 sequence is 13 residues long. This chain's CDR3 is CASRPGQGYSYTF. In DNA form, the CDR3 reads TGCGCCAGCAGACCCGGACAGGGCTATAGCTACACCTTC.

V usage is TRBV12-3 or TRBV12-4 and J usage is TRBJ1-2; TRBD1 is a possible D gene (5 bases). Trimming cost V 2 bases and J 7 bases, with 11 bases left between them. The CDR3 extends over 13 amino acids. The CDR3: CASSLSGYRGYTF. DNA for the CDR3: TGTGCCAGCAGTTTATCAGGGTACCGTGGCTACACCTTC.

The rearrangement links TRBV20-1 to TRBJ2-7; 9 bases are shared with TRBD1. The CDR3 totals 15 residues. CDR1 and CDR2 from the germline V gene are DFQATT and SNEGSKA (reference sequence). V lost 4 bases, J lost 1 base, and 8 bases stayed unmatched. The CDR3, as DNA: TGCAGTGCTACATCAAGGACAGGGGCGTCCTACGAGCAGTACTTC. It specifies CSATSRTGASYEQYF.

This clonotype turned up a few times. The chain recombines TRBV4-2 with TRBJ2-1; D not certain. Between the trimmed V and J ends, which lost 0 bases and 5 bases, there was a span of 11 bases. From germline, CDR1 is LGHNA and CDR2 YNFKEQ. The length of the CDR3 is 15 residues. CDR3 sequence reads: CASSQDTGVDNEQFF. DNA of the CDR3: TGTGCCAGCAGCCAAGACACGGGCGTGGACAATGAGCAGTTCTTC.

This clonotype came up many times. This chain links TRBV20-1 with TRBJ2-7; D is perhaps TRBD2 (6 bases). This CDR3 has 13 residues. Germline assignment: CDR1 DFQATT and CDR2 SNEGSKA (reference sequence). Trimming pared 6 bases from V and 1 base from J, leaving 13 bases between. The CDR3 is CSAWGDGSYEQYF. CDR3 in DNA: TGCAGTGCCTGGGGGGACGGGTCCTACGAGCAGTACTTC.

This clonotype was detected ten times or more. CDR3 in amino acids: CASRRLAGAHNEQFF. CDR3 coding DNA: TGCGCCAGCAGGCGACTAGCGGGAGCCCACAATGAGCAGTTCTTC. The V call is TRBV5-1, the J call TRBJ2-1, with TRBD2 identical over 12 bases. The CDR3 loop spans 15 amino acids. After removal of 5 bases from V and 5 bases from J, the junction contained 5 bases not matched to a gene. Per germline, CDR1 SGHRS and CDR2 YFSETQ.